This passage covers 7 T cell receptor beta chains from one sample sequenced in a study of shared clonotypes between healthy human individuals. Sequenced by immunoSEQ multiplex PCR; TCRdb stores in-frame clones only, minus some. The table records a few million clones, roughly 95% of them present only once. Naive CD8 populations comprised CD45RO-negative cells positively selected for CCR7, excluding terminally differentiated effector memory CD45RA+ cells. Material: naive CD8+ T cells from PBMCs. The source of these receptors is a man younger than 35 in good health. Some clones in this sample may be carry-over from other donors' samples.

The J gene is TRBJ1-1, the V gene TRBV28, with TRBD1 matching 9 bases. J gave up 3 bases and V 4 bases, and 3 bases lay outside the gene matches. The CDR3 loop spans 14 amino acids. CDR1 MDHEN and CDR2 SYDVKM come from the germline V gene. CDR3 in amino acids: CASSWGQGHTEAFF. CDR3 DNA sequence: TGTGCCAGCAGTTGGGGACAGGGTCACACTGAAGCTTTCTTT. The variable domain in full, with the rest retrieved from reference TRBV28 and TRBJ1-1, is DVKVTQSSRYLVKRTGEKVFLECVQDMDHENMFWYRQDPGLGLRLIYFSYDVKMKEKGDIPEGYSVSREKKERFSLILESASTNQTSMYLCASSWGQGHTEAFFGQGTRLTVV.

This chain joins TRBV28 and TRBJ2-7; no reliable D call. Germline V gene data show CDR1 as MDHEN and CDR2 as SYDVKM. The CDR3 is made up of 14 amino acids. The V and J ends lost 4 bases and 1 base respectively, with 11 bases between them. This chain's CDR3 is CASSSYGISYEQYF. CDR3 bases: TGTGCCAGCAGTTCCTATGGGATTTCCTACGAGCAGTACTTC.

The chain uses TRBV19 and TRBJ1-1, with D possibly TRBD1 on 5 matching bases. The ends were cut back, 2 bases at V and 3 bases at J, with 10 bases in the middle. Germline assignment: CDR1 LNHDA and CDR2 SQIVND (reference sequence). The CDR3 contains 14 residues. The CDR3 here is CASSIQGGYTEAFF. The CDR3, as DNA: TGTGCCAGTAGTATACAGGGTGGATACACTGAAGCTTTCTTT.

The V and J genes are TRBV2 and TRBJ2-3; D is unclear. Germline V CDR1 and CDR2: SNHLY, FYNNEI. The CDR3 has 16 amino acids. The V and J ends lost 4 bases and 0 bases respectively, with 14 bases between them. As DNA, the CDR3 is TGTGCCAGCAGTGTTATGGCTGCAATTAGCACAGATACGCAGTATTTT. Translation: CASSVMAAISTDTQYF.

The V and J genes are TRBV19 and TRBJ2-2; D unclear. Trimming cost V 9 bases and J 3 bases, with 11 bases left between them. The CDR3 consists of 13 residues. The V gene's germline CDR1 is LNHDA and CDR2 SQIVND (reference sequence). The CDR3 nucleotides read TGTGCCAGCTTGGAGCTGGACACCGGGGAGCTGTTTTTT. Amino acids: CASLELDTGELFF. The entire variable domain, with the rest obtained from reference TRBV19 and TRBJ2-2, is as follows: DGGITQSPKYLFRKEGQNVTLSCEQNLNHDAMYWYRQDPGQGLRLIYYSQIVNDFQKGDIAEGYSVSREKKESFPLTVTSAQKNPTAFYLCASLELDTGELFFGEGSRLTVL.

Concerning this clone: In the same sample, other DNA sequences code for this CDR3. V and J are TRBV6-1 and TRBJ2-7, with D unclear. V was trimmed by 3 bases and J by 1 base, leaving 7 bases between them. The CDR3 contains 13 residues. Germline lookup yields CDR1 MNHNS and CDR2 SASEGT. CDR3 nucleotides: TGTGCCAGCAGTGATGGCGCGTCCTACGAGCAGTACTTC. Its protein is CASSDGASYEQYF.

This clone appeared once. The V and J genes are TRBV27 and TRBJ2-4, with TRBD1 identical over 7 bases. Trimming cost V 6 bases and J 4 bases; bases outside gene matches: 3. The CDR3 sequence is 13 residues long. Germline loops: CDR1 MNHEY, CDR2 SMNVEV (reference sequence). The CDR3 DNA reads TGTGCCAGCAGGGGACAGCCAAAAAACATTCAGTACTTC. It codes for CASRGQPKNIQYF.